One sample yielded the 17 T cell receptor beta chains listed below, sequenced in a study of blood T cells in healthy people across ages (dated by TCRdb to the mid-2010s). The library was produced with 5' RACE. For sequencing, an Illumina HiSeq 2500 was employed. The second PCR ran for roughly 6 to 11 cycles and used a J-beta primer mix along with a sample-barcoded 5' primer. TCRdb trimmed the raw reads at Q25, called clones with MiXCR and kept productive beta chains. When rows share a CDR3 protein, they turn into one entry using the most common DNA and genes. This sample has hundreds of thousands of distinct CDR3 sequences in its table, and 40% to 45% of those were observed once. Approximately 31% of the sample rests with the top ten. Sequencing was performed on blood. The source of these receptors is a man aged 80 or over in good health.

About this clonotype itself: One junction end disagrees with the germline gene, perhaps due to a read error. The chain has TRBV6-2 or TRBV6-3 and TRBJ2-4; D is possibly TRBD1 or TRBD2 (5 bases each). This CDR3 region has 13 residues. Looked up from germline, CDR1 is MNHEY and CDR2 is SVGEGT. The CDR3 coding sequence is TGTGCCAGCAGTTACTTAGAAACGGGACGCCAAAACTTC. Protein: CASSYLETGRQNF.

The chain has TRBV7-6 and TRBJ2-7, with TRBD1 matching over 9 bases. Germline V CDR1 and CDR2: SGHVS, FNYEAQ. This CDR3 comprises 15 residues. V dropped 5 bases and J dropped 2; count of bases not matched to a gene: 7. The CDR3 protein is CASSPPGDRAYEQYF. The CDR3 DNA reads as TGTGCCAGCAGCCCACCGGGGGACAGGGCCTACGAGCAGTACTTC.

About this clonotype: This could be a read error, since a much larger clone is one nucleotide away. The rearrangement uses TRBV9 and TRBJ2-1; 10 bases fit TRBD2. The CDR3 totals 15 residues. Germline assignment: CDR1 SGDLS and CDR2 YYNGEE. V was clipped by 3 bases and J by 5 bases; unmatched bases: 5. This CDR3 is CASSGRTSGNNEQFF. The CDR3 coding sequence is TGTGCCAGCAGCGGGCGGACTAGCGGAAACAATGAGCAGTTCTTC.

This clonotype was found many times. V gene TRBV29-1 combines with J gene TRBJ2-6; 11 positions match TRBD1. Germline V gives CDR1 SQVTM, CDR2 ANQGSEA. The CDR3 runs to 16 residues. J was trimmed by 1 base and V by 8 bases; bases with no gene match: 7. The CDR3 sequence: CSFWDRGKSGANVLTF. The CDR3 DNA sequence: TGCAGCTTCTGGGACAGGGGGAAGTCTGGGGCCAACGTCCTGACTTTC.

The sample holds a few counts of this clonotype. V and J are TRBV20-1 and TRBJ2-3, with 12 bases aligning to TRBD2. V lost 6 bases to trimming and J lost 6 bases; unmatched junction nucleotides: 10. The CDR3 contains 15 residues. Germline lookup yields CDR1 DFQATT and CDR2 SNEGSKA (reference sequence). The CDR3 region is CSARTSGTMEDTQYF. The CDR3 DNA sequence: TGCAGTGCCAGGACTAGCGGGACGATGGAGGATACGCAGTATTTT.

With respect to this clonotype: This clone may be a read error of a much larger clone one base away. This sequence joins TRBV25-1 and TRBJ2-3; unclear D gene. Germline V gene data show CDR1 as MGHDK and CDR2 as SYGVNS. The CDR3 sequence is 13 residues long. CDR3 region: CTSRYPGSVTQYF. The CDR3 coding sequence is TGTACCAGCAGATATCCGGGTTCTGTTACGCAGTATTTT.

This chain joins TRBV3-1 and TRBJ1-3; D is unclear. V was trimmed by 0 bases and J by 10 bases, leaving 7 bases between them. CDR1 LGHDT and CDR2 YNNKEL come from the germline V gene (reference sequence). CDR3 size: 12 residues. The CDR3 DNA follows: TGTGCCAGCAGCCAAGACGGGTTTACCATATATTTT. Amino acids: CASSQDGFTIYF.

This clonotype was counted a few times. This rearrangement joins TRBV6-1 to TRBJ2-6; 7 positions agree with TRBD2. The V and J ends lost 6 bases and 0 bases, in that order; junction bases with no gene match: 8. CDR3 length: 17 residues. Germline CDR1 reads MNHNS; CDR2 reads SASEGT. CDR3 amino acids: CASSSIGGSSGANVLTF. Written as DNA, the CDR3 is TGTGCCAGCAGCTCCATCGGGGGGAGCTCTGGGGCCAACGTCCTGACTTTC.

The chain couples TRBV9 to TRBJ2-6; the D gene is possibly TRBD1 (6 bases). CDR3 length: 18 amino acids. V was trimmed by 3 bases and J by 0 bases, leaving 16 bases between them. Germline V lookup: CDR1 SGDLS, CDR2 YYNGEE. This CDR3 is CASSGGHATYSGANVLTF. In DNA form, the CDR3 reads TGTGCCAGCAGCGGGGGACATGCAACTTACTCTGGGGCCAACGTCCTGACTTTC.

This clonotype was seen at least ten times. The gene calls are TRBV7-9 and TRBJ2-1; 9 bases are shared with TRBD2. V was clipped by 3 bases and J by 0 bases; unmatched bases: 6. Germline V gives CDR1 SEHNR, CDR2 FQNEAQ (reference sequence). This CDR3 is 17 amino acids long. CDR3 region: CASSLGSGGLSYNEQFF. The CDR3, as DNA: TGTGCCAGCAGCTTGGGTAGCGGGGGACTCTCCTACAATGAGCAGTTCTTC. The variable domain in full, completed from reference TRBV7-9 and TRBJ2-1, reads DTGVSQNPRHKITKRGQNVTFRCDPISEHNRLYWYRQTLGQGPEFLTYFQNEAQLEKSRLLSDRFSAERPKGSFSTLEIQRTEQGDSAMYLCASSLGSGGLSYNEQFFGPGTRLTVL.

This chain links TRBV6-5 with TRBJ2-1; TRBD2 matches at 9 bases. Germline CDR1 MNHEY, CDR2 SVGAGI. The CDR3 is 15 residues long. With 6 bases clipped from V and 5 bases from J, the junction kept 8 bases outside the gene matches. The DNA for the CDR3 is TGTGCCAGCAGCCTAGCGGGACGGGGTAACAATGAGCAGTTCTTC. Translating gives CASSLAGRGNNEQFF.

The V and J genes are TRBV9 and TRBJ2-7; D might be TRBD1 or TRBD2, each matching 5 bases. There are 14 residues in the CDR3. The V end was cut by 3 bases, the J end by 1 base, with 11 bases between. The germline gives CDR1 SGDLS, CDR2 YYNGEE. In nucleotides, the CDR3 is TGTGCCAGCAGCGCCGGGACGCATTCCTACGAGCAGTACTTC. Translated: CASSAGTHSYEQYF.

The chain has TRBV18 and TRBJ2-7; TRBD1 aligns across 8 bases. The J segment lost 6 bases and the V segment lost 3 bases, leaving 7 bases of the junction unmatched. Germline V gives CDR1 KGHSH, CDR2 LQKENI. This CDR3 has 14 amino acids. As DNA, the CDR3 is TGTGCCAGCTCACCGGACAGGGAGGTTGGCGAGCAGTACTTC. Translated, it gives CASSPDREVGEQYF.

This sequence joins TRBV5-1 and TRBJ2-1, with a weak D call TRBD1 (6 bases). This CDR3 comprises 13 residues. Germline V gives CDR1 SGHRS, CDR2 YFSETQ. Deletions cut 5 bases from V and 3 bases from J, with 9 bases between. CDR3 residues: CASSRQDYNEQFF. CDR3 DNA: TGCGCCAGCAGTCGACAGGACTACAATGAGCAGTTCTTC.

The chain joins TRBV6-5 to TRBJ2-1, with TRBD2 as a possible D gene (5 bases). Germline V gene lookup returns CDR1 MNHEY and CDR2 SVGAGI. Trimming stripped 7 bases from V and 0 bases from J, with 7 bases between. This CDR3 region has 13 residues. CDR3 region: CASIGLSYNEQFF. The CDR3 nucleotides are TGTGCCAGCATTGGACTCTCCTACAATGAGCAGTTCTTC.

This clonotype was observed many times. This chain joins TRBV7-2 and TRBJ2-3, with TRBD2 identical over 12 bases. J lost 4 bases, V lost 2 bases, and 16 bases had no gene match. Germline-derived CDR1 and CDR2 are SGHTA and FQGNSA. The CDR3 loop spans 20 amino acids. CDR3 nucleotide sequence: TGTGCCAGCAGCTTAAAAACGATGCGACTAGCGGGGGATTCCCCAGATACGCAGTATTTT. Protein sequence: CASSLKTMRLAGDSPDTQYF.

This clonotype occurred a few times. Sequence at one end of the junction differs from germline and may be a read error. The chain uses TRBV27 and TRBJ2-3; D is unresolved. Germline V CDR1 and CDR2: MNHEY, SMNVEV (reference sequence). The CDR3 is 13 residues long. The CDR3: CAGSYKSTDTQYF. CDR3 DNA: TGTGCCGGCAGTTACAAGAGCACAGATACGCAGTATTTT.